Described below is a single T cell receptor beta chain sequence and its context. As yet, its antigen is unknown. TCRdb's table, derived via immunoSEQ multiplex PCR, lists solely in-frame clones and lacks some. The sample lists roughly 45,000 clones; less than 75% were seen once. These data are taken from a study of radiotherapy plus CTLA-4 blockade in lung cancer. Study-level information: Patients showed objective responses in roughly 19% of cases and disease control in roughly 30%. Study observations and caveats: An expansion of tumor-derived TCR clones occurred in blood after radiotherapy plus ipilimumab.

In chemo-refractory metastatic non-small-cell lung cancer, patients got ipilimumab CTLA-4 blockade together with focal radiation. The material sequenced was peripheral blood, taken from a patient treated with radiotherapy plus ipilimumab. The clonotype comes from a human donor with non-small cell lung cancer who had a partial response to radiotherapy plus ipilimumab.

The CDR3 sequence is CASRPTAYSNQPQHF. The CDR3 DNA reads as TGTGCCAGCAGACCGACAGCATATAGCAATCAGCCCCAGCATTTT. V is TRBV2 and J is TRBJ1-5; D is perhaps TRBD1 (5 bases). V was cut by 6 bases and J by 0 bases, with 12 bases left in between. The germline V gene has CDR1 SNHLY and CDR2 FYNNEI. This CDR3 comprises 15 residues.